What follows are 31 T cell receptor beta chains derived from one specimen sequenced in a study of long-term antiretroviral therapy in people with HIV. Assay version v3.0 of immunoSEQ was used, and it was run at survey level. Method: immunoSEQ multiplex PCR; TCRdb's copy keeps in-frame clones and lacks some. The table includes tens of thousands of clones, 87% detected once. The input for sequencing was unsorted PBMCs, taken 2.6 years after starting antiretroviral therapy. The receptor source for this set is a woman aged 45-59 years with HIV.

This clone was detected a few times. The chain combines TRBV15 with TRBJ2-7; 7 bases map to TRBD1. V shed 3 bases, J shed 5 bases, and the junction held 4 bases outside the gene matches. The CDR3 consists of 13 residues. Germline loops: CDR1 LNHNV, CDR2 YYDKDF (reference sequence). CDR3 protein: CATSSETGNEQYF. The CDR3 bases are TGTGCCACCAGCAGCGAGACAGGGAACGAGCAGTACTTC.

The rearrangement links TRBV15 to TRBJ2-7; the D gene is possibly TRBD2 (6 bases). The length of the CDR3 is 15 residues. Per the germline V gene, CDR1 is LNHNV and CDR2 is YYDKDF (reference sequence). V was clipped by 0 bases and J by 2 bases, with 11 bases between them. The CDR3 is CATSRDGGLTYEQYF. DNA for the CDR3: TGTGCCACCAGCAGAGATGGAGGGCTCACCTACGAGCAGTACTTC.

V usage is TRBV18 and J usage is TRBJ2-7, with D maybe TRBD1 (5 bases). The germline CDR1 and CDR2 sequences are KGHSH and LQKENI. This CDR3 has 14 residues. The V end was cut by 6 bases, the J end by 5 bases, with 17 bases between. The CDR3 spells CASSAPKGFDEQYF. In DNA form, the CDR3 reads TGTGCCAGCTCCGCCCCGAAGGGGTTCGACGAGCAGTACTTC.

The CDR3 sequence is CASSFSTGVGNEQFF. The CDR3 DNA is TGTGCCAGCAGCTTCTCAACGGGAGTGGGCAATGAGCAGTTCTTC. The V gene is TRBV7-2, the J gene TRBJ2-1; D is perhaps TRBD2 (6 bases). Trimming removed 3 bases from V and 6 bases from J, with 15 bases in between. Germline lookup yields CDR1 SGHTA and CDR2 FQGNSA. CDR3 length: 15 residues.

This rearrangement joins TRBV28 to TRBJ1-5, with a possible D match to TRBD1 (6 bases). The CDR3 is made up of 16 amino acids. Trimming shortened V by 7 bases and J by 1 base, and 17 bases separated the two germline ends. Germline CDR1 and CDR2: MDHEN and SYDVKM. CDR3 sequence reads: CASTDQNTGSNQPQHF. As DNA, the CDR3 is TGTGCCAGCACCGACCAGAACACAGGGAGCAATCAGCCCCAGCATTTT.

DNA for the CDR3: TGCAGCGTTGTTGAGGGACGGCACACTGAAGCTTTCTTT. This gives the protein CSVVEGRHTEAFF. The V gene is TRBV29-1, the J gene TRBJ1-1, with D perhaps TRBD1 (5 bases). This CDR3 comprises 13 residues. The V and J ends lost 4 bases and 3 bases respectively, with 12 bases between them. Germline V lookup: CDR1 SQVTM, CDR2 ANQGSEA.

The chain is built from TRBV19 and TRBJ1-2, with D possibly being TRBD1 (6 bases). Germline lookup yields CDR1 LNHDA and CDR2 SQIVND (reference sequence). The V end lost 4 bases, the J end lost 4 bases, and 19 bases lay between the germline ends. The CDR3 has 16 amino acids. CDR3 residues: CASSTTYTGSSYGYTF. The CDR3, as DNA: TGTGCCAGTAGTACAACCTACACAGGGAGCAGCTATGGCTACACCTTC.

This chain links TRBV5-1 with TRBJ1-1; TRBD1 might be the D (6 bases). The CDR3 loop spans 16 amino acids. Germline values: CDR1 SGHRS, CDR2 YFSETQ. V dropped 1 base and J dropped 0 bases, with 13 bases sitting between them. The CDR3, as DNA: TGCGCCAGCAGCTTGAGGGGGGCCGGTTTGAACACTGAAGCTTTCTTT. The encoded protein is CASSLRGAGLNTEAFF.

CDR3 DNA: TGTGCCAGCAGCTTAGCTCTGGACAGGGGTGGCACTGAAGCTTTCTTT. This gives the protein CASSLALDRGGTEAFF. This sequence joins TRBV11-2 and TRBJ1-1, with 9 positions matching TRBD1. Unmatched junction bases numbered 7, after V lost 1 base and J lost 4 bases. CDR1 is SGHAT, CDR2 FQNNGV, per germline. The CDR3 has 16 residues.

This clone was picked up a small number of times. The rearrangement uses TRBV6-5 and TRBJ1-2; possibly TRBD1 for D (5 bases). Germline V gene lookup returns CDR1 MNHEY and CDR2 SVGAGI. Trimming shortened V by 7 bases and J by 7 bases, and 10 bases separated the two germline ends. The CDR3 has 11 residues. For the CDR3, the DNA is TGTGCCAGCACCCAGGGTTTTGGCTACACCTTC. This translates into CASTQGFGYTF.

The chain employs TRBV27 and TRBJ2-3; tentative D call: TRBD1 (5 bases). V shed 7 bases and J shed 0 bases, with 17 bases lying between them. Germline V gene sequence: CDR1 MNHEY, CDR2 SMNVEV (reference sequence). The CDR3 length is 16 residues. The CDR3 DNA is TGTGCCAGCACCGCCACAACAGGTTGGAGCACAGATACGCAGTATTTT. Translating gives CASTATTGWSTDTQYF.

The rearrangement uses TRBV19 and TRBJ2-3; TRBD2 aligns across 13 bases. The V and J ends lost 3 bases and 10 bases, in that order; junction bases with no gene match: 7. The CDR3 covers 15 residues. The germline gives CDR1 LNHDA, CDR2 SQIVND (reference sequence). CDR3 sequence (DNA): TGTGCCAGTAGTATGGGACTAGCGGGAACCTCTCCGCAGTATTTT. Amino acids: CASSMGLAGTSPQYF.

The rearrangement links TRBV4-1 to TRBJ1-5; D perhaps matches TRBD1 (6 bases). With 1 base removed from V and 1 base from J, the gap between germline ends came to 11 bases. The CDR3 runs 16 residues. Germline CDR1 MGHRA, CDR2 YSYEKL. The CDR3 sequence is CASSQGTALSNQPQHF. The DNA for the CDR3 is TGCGCCAGCAGCCAAGGGACAGCGTTAAGCAATCAGCCCCAGCATTTT.

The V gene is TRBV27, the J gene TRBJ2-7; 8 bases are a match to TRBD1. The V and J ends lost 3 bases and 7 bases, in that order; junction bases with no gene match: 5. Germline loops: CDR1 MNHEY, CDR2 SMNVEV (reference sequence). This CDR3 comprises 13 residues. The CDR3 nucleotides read TGTGCCAGCAGTTTGACAGGGGTCCGGGAGCAGTACTTC. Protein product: CASSLTGVREQYF.

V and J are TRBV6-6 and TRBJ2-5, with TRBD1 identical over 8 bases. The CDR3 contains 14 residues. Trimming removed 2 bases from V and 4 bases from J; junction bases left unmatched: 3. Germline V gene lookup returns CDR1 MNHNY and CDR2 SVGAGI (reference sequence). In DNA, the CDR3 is TGTGCCAGCAGTTACACCGGGACAGGAGAGACCCAGTACTTC. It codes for CASSYTGTGETQYF.

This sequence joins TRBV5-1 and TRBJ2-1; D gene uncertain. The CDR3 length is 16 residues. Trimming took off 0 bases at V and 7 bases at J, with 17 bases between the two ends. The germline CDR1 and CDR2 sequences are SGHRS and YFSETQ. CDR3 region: CASSLVGSPSGNEQFF. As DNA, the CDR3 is TGCGCCAGCAGCTTGGTCGGCTCCCCAAGTGGAAATGAGCAGTTCTTC.

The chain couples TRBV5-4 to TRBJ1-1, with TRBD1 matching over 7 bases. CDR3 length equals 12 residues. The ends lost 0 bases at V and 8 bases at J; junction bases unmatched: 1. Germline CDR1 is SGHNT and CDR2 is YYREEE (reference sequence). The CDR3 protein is CASSLVRGEAFF. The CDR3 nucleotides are TGTGCCAGCAGCTTGGTCAGGGGGGAAGCTTTCTTT.

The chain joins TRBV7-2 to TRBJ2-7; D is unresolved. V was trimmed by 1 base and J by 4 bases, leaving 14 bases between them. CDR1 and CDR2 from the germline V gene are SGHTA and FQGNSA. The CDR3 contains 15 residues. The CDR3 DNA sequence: TGTGCCAGCAGCTTAGTCGTGGCGGCTAATTACGAGCAGTACTTC. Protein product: CASSLVVAANYEQYF.

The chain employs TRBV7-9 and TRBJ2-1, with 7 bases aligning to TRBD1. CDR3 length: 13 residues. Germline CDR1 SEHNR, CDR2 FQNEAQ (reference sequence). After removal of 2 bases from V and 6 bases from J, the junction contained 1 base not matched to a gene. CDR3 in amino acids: CASSLWDSNEQFF. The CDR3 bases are TGTGCCAGCAGCTTATGGGACAGCAATGAGCAGTTCTTC.

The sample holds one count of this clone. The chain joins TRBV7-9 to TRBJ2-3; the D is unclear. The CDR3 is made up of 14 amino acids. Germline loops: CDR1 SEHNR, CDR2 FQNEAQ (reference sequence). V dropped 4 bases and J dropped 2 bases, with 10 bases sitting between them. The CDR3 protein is CASSSEQLTDTQYF. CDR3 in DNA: TGTGCCAGCAGCTCCGAGCAGCTCACAGATACGCAGTATTTT.

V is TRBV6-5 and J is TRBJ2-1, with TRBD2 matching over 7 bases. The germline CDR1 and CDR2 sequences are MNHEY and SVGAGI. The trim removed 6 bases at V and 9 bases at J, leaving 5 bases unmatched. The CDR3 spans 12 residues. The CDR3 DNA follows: TGTGCCAGCAGGGACTCGGGGGGTGAGCAGTTCTTC. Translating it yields CASRDSGGEQFF.

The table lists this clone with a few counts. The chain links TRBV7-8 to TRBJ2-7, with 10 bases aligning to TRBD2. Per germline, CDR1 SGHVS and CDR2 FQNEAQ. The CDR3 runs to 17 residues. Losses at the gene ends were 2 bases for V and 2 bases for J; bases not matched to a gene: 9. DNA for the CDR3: TGTGCCAGCAGCTTATTGGGCGGGACTAGCGCGCCCTACGAGCAGTACTTC. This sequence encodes CASSLLGGTSAPYEQYF. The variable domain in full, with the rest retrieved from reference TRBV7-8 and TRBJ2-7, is GAGVSQSPRYKVAKRGQDVALRCDPISGHVSLFWYQQALGQGPEFLTYFQNEAQLDKSGLPSDRFFAERPEGSVSTLKIQRTQQEDSAVYLCASSLLGGTSAPYEQYFGPGTRLTVT.

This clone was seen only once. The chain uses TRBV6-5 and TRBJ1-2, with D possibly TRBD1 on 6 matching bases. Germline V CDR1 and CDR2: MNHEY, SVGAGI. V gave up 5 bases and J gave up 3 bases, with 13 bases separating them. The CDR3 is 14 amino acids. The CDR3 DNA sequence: TGTGCCAGCAGTCCCGACAGGATATACTATGGCTACACCTTC. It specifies CASSPDRIYYGYTF.

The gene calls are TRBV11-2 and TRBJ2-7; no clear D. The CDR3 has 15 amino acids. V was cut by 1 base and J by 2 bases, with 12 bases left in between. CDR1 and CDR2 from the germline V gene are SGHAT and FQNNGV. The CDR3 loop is CASSLGPVRAYEQYF. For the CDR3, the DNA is TGTGCCAGCAGCTTAGGGCCCGTTCGGGCCTACGAGCAGTACTTC.

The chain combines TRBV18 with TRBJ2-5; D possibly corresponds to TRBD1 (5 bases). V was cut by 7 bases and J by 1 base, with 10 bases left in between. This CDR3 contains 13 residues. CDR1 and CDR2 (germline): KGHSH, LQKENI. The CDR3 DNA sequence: TGTGCCAGCTACAGGCAGGTCCAAGAGACCCAGTACTTC. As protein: CASYRQVQETQYF.

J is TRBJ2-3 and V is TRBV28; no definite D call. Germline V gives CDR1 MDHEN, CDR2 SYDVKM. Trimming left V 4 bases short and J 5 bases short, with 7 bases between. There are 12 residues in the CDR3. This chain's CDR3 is CASSSGKDTQYF. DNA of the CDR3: TGTGCCAGCAGTTCTGGGAAAGATACGCAGTATTTT.

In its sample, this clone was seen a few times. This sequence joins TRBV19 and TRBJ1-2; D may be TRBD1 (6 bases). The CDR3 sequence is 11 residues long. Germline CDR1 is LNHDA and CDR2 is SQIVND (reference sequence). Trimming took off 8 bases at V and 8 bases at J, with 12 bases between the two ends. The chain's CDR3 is CASWTEGGYTF. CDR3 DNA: TGTGCCAGTTGGACAGAAGGAGGCTACACCTTC.

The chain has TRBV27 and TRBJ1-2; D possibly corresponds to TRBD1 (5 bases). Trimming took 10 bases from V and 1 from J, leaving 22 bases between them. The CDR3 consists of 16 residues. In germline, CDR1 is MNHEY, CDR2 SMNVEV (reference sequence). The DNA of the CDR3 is TGTGCCACCTTTGACCCCCTGACAGCAGTTAACTATGGCTACACCTTC. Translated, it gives CATFDPLTAVNYGYTF.

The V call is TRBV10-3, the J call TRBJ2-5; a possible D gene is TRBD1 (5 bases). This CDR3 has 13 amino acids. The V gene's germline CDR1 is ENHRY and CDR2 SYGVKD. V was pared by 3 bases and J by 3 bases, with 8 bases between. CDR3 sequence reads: CAISEMTEETQYF. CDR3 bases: TGTGCCATCAGTGAAATGACAGAAGAGACCCAGTACTTC.

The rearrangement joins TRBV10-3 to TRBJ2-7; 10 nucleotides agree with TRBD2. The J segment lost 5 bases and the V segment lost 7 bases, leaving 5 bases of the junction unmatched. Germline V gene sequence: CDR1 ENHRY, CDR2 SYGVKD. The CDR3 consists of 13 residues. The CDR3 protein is CAITRTSGDEQYF. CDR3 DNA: TGTGCCATCACCCGGACTAGCGGCGACGAGCAGTACTTC.

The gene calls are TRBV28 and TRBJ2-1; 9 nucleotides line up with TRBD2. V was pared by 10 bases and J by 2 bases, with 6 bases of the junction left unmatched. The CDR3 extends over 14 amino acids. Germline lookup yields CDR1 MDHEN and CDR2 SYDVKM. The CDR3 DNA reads TGTGCCACCCATAGCGGGAGTACCTACAATGAGCAGTTCTTC. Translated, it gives CATHSGSTYNEQFF.